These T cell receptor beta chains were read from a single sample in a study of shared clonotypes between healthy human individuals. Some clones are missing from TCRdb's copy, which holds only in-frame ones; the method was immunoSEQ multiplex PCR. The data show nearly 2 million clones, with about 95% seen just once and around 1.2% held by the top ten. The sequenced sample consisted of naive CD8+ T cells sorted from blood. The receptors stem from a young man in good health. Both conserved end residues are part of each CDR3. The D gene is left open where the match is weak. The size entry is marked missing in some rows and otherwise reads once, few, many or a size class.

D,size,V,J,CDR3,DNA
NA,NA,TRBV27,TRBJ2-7,CASSPGGSEQYF,TGTGCCAGCAGCCCCGGGGGAAGCGAGCAGTACTTC
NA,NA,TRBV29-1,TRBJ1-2,CSVEEQSGGYTF,TGCAGCGTTGAGGAACAAAGCGGGGGCTACACCTTC
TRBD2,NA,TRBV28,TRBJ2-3,CASSLAVLAGEGDTDTQYF,TGTGCCAGCAGTTTAGCCGTTCTAGCGGGAGAGGGGGACACAGATACGCAGTATTTT
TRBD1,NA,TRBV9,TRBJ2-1,CASSDRAAYNEQFF,TGTGCCAGCAGTGACAGGGCAGCCTACAATGAGCAGTTCTTC
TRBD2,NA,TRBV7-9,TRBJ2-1,CASSLVGLAGNEQFF,TGTGCCAGCAGCTTAGTGGGACTAGCCGGCAATGAGCAGTTCTTC
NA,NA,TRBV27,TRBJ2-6,CASSNIKSGANVLTF,TGTGCCAGCAGTAATATAAAGTCTGGGGCCAACGTCCTGACTTTC
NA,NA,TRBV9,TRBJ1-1,CASAEGGNTEAFF,TGTGCCAGCGCCGAGGGCGGGAACACTGAAGCTTTCTTT
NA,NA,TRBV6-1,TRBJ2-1,CASSPEGWQFF,TGTGCCAGCAGCCCGGAGGGCTGGCAGTTCTTC
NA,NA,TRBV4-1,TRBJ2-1,CASSQGKNEQFF,TGCGCCAGCAGCCAAGGGAAGAATGAGCAGTTCTTC
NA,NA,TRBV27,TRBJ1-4,CASSFTGVNEKLFF,TGTGCCAGCAGTTTTACCGGGGTTAATGAAAAACTGTTTTTT
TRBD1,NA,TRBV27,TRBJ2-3,CASPRPGGSTDTQYF,TGTGCCAGCCCTAGGCCAGGGGGTAGCACAGATACGCAGTATTTT
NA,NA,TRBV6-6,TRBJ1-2,CASSYTETYGYTF,TGTGCCAGCAGTTACACCGAAACCTATGGCTACACCTTC
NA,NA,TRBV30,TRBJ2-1,CAWCVLGNEQFF,TGTGCCTGGTGTGTTTTAGGGAATGAGCAGTTCTTC
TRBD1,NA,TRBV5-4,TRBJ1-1,CASSFVVQGATEAFF,TGTGCCAGCAGCTTCGTCGTCCAGGGGGCAACTGAAGCTTTCTTT
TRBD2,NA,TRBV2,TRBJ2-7,CASTWIGEGSYEQYF,TGTGCCAGCACCTGGATTGGGGAGGGCTCCTACGAGCAGTACTTC
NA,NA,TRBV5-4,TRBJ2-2,CASSLVENTGELFF,TGTGCCAGCAGCTTAGTGGAGAACACCGGGGAGCTGTTTTTT
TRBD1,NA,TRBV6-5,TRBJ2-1,CASSPLGTVYNEQFF,TGTGCCAGCAGCCCTCTCGGGACAGTCTACAATGAGCAGTTCTTC
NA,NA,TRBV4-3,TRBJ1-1,CASSQARLNTEAFF,TGCGCCAGCAGCCAAGCCCGCTTGAACACTGAAGCTTTCTTT
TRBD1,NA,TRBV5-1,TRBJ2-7,CASSSTGGEGEYF,TGCGCCAGCAGCTCCACAGGGGGCGAAGGGGAGTACTTC
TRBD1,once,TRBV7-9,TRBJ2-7,CASSGLGQEGFPEQYF,TGTGCCAGCAGTGGTTTAGGACAGGAAGGTTTCCCCGAGCAGTACTTC
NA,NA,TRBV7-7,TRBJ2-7,CASRDKHISYEQYF,TGTGCTAGCAGGGATAAACATATAAGTTACGAGCAGTACTTC
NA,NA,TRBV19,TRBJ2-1,CASSDNNNEQFF,TGTGCCAGTAGCGATAATAACAATGAGCAGTTCTTC
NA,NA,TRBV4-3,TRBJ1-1,CASSPKMVQAGTEAFF,TGCGCCAGCAGCCCCAAGATGGTGCAGGCGGGCACTGAAGCTTTCTTT
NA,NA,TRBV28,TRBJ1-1,CASRNVYTEAFF,TGTGCCAGCAGGAACGTTTACACTGAAGCTTTCTTT
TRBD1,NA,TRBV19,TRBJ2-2,CASSLTGAGVPGELFF,TGTGCCAGTAGCCTGACAGGGGCCGGGGTCCCCGGGGAGCTGTTTTTT
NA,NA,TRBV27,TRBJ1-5,CASSNHVGPNQPQHF,TGTGCCAGCAGTAACCACGTGGGTCCCAATCAGCCCCAGCATTTT
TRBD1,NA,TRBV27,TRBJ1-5,CASSGQGNQPQHF,TGTGCCAGCAGCGGACAGGGGAATCAGCCCCAGCATTTT
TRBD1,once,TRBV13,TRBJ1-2,CASSLVTGSDGYTF,TGTGCCAGCAGCTTAGTGACAGGGTCTGATGGCTACACCTTC
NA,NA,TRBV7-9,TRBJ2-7,CASSPAGPWSSYEQYF,TGTGCCAGCAGCCCAGCCGGGCCGTGGAGCTCCTACGAGCAGTACTTC
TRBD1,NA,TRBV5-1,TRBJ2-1,CASSQPFDRDQSYNEQFF,TGCGCCAGCAGCCAACCTTTCGACAGGGATCAATCCTACAATGAGCAGTTCTTC
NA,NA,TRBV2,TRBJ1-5,CASSGDFGGLNQPQHF,TGTGCCAGCAGTGGGGACTTTGGAGGGCTCAATCAGCCCCAGCATTTT
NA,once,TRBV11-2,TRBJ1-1,CASSPISMNTEAFF,TGTGCCAGCAGCCCTATTTCCATGAACACTGAAGCTTTCTTT
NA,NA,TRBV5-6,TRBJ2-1,CASSLGIVGSLPGIF,TGTGCCAGCAGCTTGGGGATAGTAGGTAGCCTTCCGGGGATCTTC
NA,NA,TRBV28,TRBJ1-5,CASSFSAYSNQPQHF,TGTGCCAGCAGTTTTTCGGCATATAGCAATCAGCCCCAGCATTTT
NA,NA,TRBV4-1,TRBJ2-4,CASGDSNIQYF,TGCGCCAGCGGGGACTCTAACATTCAGTACTTC
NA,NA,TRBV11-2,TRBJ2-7,CASSPPDSLLYEQYF,TGTGCCAGCAGCCCCCCCGACAGTCTCCTTTACGAGCAGTACTTC